This T cell receptor (beta chain) was recorded in a study of T cell responses to AZD1222 COVID-19 vaccine. Only in-frame clones appear in the TCRdb table, and some are missing; sequencing was by immunoSEQ multiplex PCR. The sample contains roughly 150,000 clones, roughly nine tenths of which appear only once. Trimming took 1 base from V and 7 from J; bases not matched to a gene: 7. The CDR3 consists of 16 residues. Germline V gene lookup returns CDR1 MGHRA and CDR2 YSYEKL. This clonotype originated in an adult who received the AZD1222 COVID-19 vaccine. The sequenced sample was peripheral blood, obtained 28 days after the second AZD1222 dose. V and J are TRBV4-1 and TRBJ1-4, with TRBD1 matching over 9 bases. In DNA form, the CDR3 reads TGCGCCAGCAGCCAAGCTACCGGGACAGGGCGTGAAAAACTGTTTTTT. As protein: CASSQATGTGREKLFF.